The present T cell receptor (beta chain) was sequenced within a study of cytomegalovirus exposure and HLA in healthy donors. In the PCR, 60 Vbeta and 13 Jbeta primers were used. Original data processing: It was a later analysis that counted 79 million or so unique TCR beta chains, of which about 10 million were shared. Some clones are missing from TCRdb's copy, which holds only in-frame ones; the method was immunoSEQ multiplex PCR. V, J and clone size reflect that table, while D and trimming were determined from the DNA. The sample contains over 150,000 clones, around 64% of which appear only once. This CDR3 is built from 14 residues. Trimming removed 5 bases from V and 5 bases from J; junction bases left unmatched: 6. Germline CDR1 SEHNR, CDR2 FQNEAQ (reference sequence).

The genes are TRBV7-9 and TRBJ2-3; 8 nucleotides align to TRBD2. Source material: PBMCs. This TCR came from a woman between 25 and 40 years old in good health and CMV-seronegative. CDR3 sequence: CASSLGLAVDTQYF. The CDR3, as DNA: TGTGCCAGCAGCCTCGGACTAGCCGTAGATACGCAGTATTTT.